Following are 22 T cell receptor beta chains from one sample sequenced in a study of shared clonotypes between healthy human individuals. The method was immunoSEQ multiplex PCR; TCRdb's version includes in-frame clones alone and lacks a portion of them. The sample lists roughly 770,000 clones; roughly 96% were seen once. CD45RO negativity and positive selection for CCR7 defined naive CD8 cells, a population that excluded terminally differentiated effector memory CD45RA+ cells. The sample taken for sequencing was naive CD8+ T cells sorted from blood. The receptors originated from a man under 40 in good health.

CDR3 coding DNA: TGTGCCAGCAGCTTAGATTGGGTATCTGGCTACGAGCAGTACTTC. Its translation is CASSLDWVSGYEQYF. The chain links TRBV7-2 to TRBJ2-7; D unclear. This CDR3 spans 15 amino acids. Germline assignment: CDR1 SGHTA and CDR2 FQGNSA. Trimming stripped 1 base from V and 3 bases from J, with 13 bases between.

This chain links TRBV7-2 with TRBJ2-7; D unclear. Germline V gene data show CDR1 as SGHTA and CDR2 as FQGNSA. The length of the CDR3 is 13 residues. Between the trimmed V and J ends, which lost 2 bases and 4 bases, there was a span of 9 bases. For the CDR3, the DNA is TGTGCCAGCAGCTTAACTCTAGGGTACGAGCAGTACTTC. Amino acids: CASSLTLGYEQYF.

The chain joins TRBV27 to TRBJ2-2, with D perhaps being TRBD1 or TRBD2 (6 bases each). V was clipped by 2 bases and J by 4 bases, with 14 bases between them. The CDR3 runs 16 residues. Germline V gene sequence: CDR1 MNHEY, CDR2 SMNVEV (reference sequence). This chain's CDR3 is CASSLLRGAGTGELFF. The CDR3 DNA sequence: TGTGCCAGCAGTTTACTAAGGGGGGCGGGCACCGGGGAGCTGTTTTTT.

The J gene is TRBJ2-7, the V gene TRBV15, with a weak D call TRBD1 (5 bases). V lost 0 bases and J lost 4, with 13 bases in between. The germline gives CDR1 LNHNV, CDR2 YYDKDF (reference sequence). The CDR3 runs to 15 residues. The DNA for the CDR3 is TGTGCCACCAGCAGAGAAAGGTCAGGGTTGTACGAGCAGTACTTC. Its protein product is CATSRERSGLYEQYF.

This rearrangement joins TRBV11-2 to TRBJ1-1; 7 nucleotides agree with TRBD1. The length of the CDR3 is 16 residues. The ends lost 2 bases at V and 1 base at J; junction bases unmatched: 7. The V gene's germline CDR1 is SGHAT and CDR2 FQNNGV. The CDR3 sequence: CASSLRWDSPNTEAFF. CDR3 DNA: TGTGCCAGCAGCTTACGATGGGACAGCCCGAACACTGAAGCTTTCTTT.

The chain uses TRBV27 and TRBJ2-7; D is undetermined. The CDR3 loop spans 11 amino acids. Germline CDR1 MNHEY, CDR2 SMNVEV (reference sequence). V was cut by 3 bases and J by 5 bases, with 5 bases left in between. The CDR3 is CASSFRHEQYF. In DNA form, the CDR3 reads TGTGCCAGCAGTTTTCGGCACGAGCAGTACTTC.

The gene calls are TRBV18 and TRBJ2-7, with a weak D call TRBD1 (6 bases). Trimming took 6 bases from V and 0 from J, leaving 18 bases between them. This CDR3 contains 16 residues. The germline V gene encodes CDR1 KGHSH and CDR2 LQKENI. This chain's CDR3 is CASSPTRGISSYEQYF. The CDR3 DNA follows: TGTGCCAGCTCCCCGACCAGGGGTATCAGCTCCTACGAGCAGTACTTC.

The J gene is TRBJ2-1, the V gene TRBV5-1, with TRBD2 matching over 9 bases. Germline V lookup: CDR1 SGHRS, CDR2 YFSETQ. This CDR3 is built from 12 residues. The trim removed 4 bases at V and 8 bases at J, leaving 1 base unmatched. The CDR3: CASSRTSDEQFF. The CDR3 nucleotides read TGCGCCAGCAGCCGGACTAGCGATGAGCAGTTCTTC. Full variable domain (missing parts from reference TRBV5-1 and TRBJ2-1): KAGVTQTPRYLIKTRGQQVTLSCSPISGHRSVSWYQQTPGQGLQFLFEYFSETQRNKGNFPGRFSGRQFSNSRSEMNVSTLELGDSALYLCASSRTSDEQFFGPGTRLTVL.

This chain links TRBV7-2 with TRBJ2-1; 7 bases line up with TRBD2. This CDR3 spans 13 amino acids. Germline assignment: CDR1 SGHTA and CDR2 FQGNSA. Trimming took 5 bases from V and 7 from J; bases not matched to a gene: 5. This CDR3 reads CASSPGGVNEQFF. The DNA for the CDR3 is TGTGCCAGCAGCCCGGGAGGCGTTAATGAGCAGTTCTTC.

The gene calls are TRBV25-1 and TRBJ2-3; D may be TRBD2 (6 bases). This CDR3 spans 12 amino acids. CDR1 MGHDK and CDR2 SYGVNS come from the germline V gene. The germline V and J ends were trimmed by 8 bases and 1 base, with 7 bases remaining between them. The CDR3: CASWGGTDTQYF. In DNA, the CDR3 is TGTGCCAGCTGGGGGGGCACAGATACGCAGTATTTT.

This rearrangement joins TRBV27 to TRBJ2-1; D not resolved. Trimming took off 4 bases at V and 2 bases at J, with 6 bases between the two ends. The germline gives CDR1 MNHEY, CDR2 SMNVEV (reference sequence). This CDR3 region has 13 residues. The CDR3 region is CASSSEPYNEQFF. In DNA, the CDR3 is TGTGCCAGCAGTTCGGAACCCTACAATGAGCAGTTCTTC.

The J gene is TRBJ2-1, the V gene TRBV14; D might be TRBD1 or TRBD2, each matching 5 bases. The CDR3 has 12 residues. With 6 bases removed from V and 9 bases from J, the gap between germline ends came to 12 bases. From germline, CDR1 is SGHDN and CDR2 FVKESK. In DNA form, the CDR3 reads TGTGCCAGCAGTTCTCAGAGGGGTGAGCAGTTCTTC. Amino acid sequence: CASSSQRGEQFF.

The CDR3 DNA follows: TGCGCCAGCAGTTCACCCGGAGAAGAGCAGTTCTTC. This sequence encodes CASSSPGEEQFF. This chain links TRBV10-1 with TRBJ2-1; D is uncertain. V lost 5 bases, J lost 10 bases, and 12 bases lay in between. The germline V gene encodes CDR1 WNHNN and CDR2 SYGVQD (reference sequence). This CDR3 spans 12 amino acids.

The V and J genes are TRBV27 and TRBJ2-3, with D uncertain. Germline lookup yields CDR1 MNHEY and CDR2 SMNVEV (reference sequence). V was cut by 5 bases and J by 8 bases, with 11 bases left in between. The CDR3 has 12 residues. CDR3 in amino acids: CASSPSRSTQYF. CDR3 DNA: TGTGCCAGCAGTCCCTCCAGGAGTACGCAGTATTTT.

The rearrangement uses TRBV6-6 and TRBJ2-7; D remains unclear. The CDR3 is made up of 14 amino acids. Trimming removed 2 bases at V and 6 bases at J, with 14 bases between. The germline V gene has CDR1 MNHNY and CDR2 SVGAGI (reference sequence). The CDR3 nucleotides read TGTGCCAGCAGTTACGAAGCAACCCTGGGCGAGCAGTACTTC. This sequence encodes CASSYEATLGEQYF.

The V gene is TRBV5-1, the J gene TRBJ2-2; no firm D call. Germline CDR1 is SGHRS and CDR2 is YFSETQ. Trimming took 0 bases from V and 6 from J, leaving 9 bases between them. There are 14 residues in the CDR3. The DNA of the CDR3 is TGCGCCAGCAGCTTGGTTTTGGCCTCCGGGGAGCTGTTTTTT. Its protein is CASSLVLASGELFF.

In its sample, this clone was seen once. J is TRBJ1-2 and V is TRBV7-3, with 10 bases fitting TRBD1. The CDR3 loop spans 14 amino acids. Looked up from germline, CDR1 is SGHTA and CDR2 is FQGTGA. The junction had 6 bases not matched to a gene; V was cut back by 5 bases and J by 6 bases. The chain's CDR3 is CASSNRDRGDGYTF. CDR3 sequence (DNA): TGTGCCAGCAGCAACCGGGACAGGGGTGATGGCTACACCTTC.

Concerning this clone itself: Distinct nucleotide sequences in the sample also encode this CDR3. This rearrangement joins TRBV5-1 to TRBJ2-7; D is undetermined. The V gene lost 5 bases and the J gene lost 0 bases, with 6 bases spanning the gap. The CDR3 covers 12 residues. Germline V CDR1 and CDR2: SGHRS, YFSETQ. CDR3 region: CASRPDSYEQYF. DNA of the CDR3: TGCGCCAGCAGGCCTGACTCCTACGAGCAGTACTTC.

The V gene is TRBV11-2, the J gene TRBJ1-4; D is undetermined. This CDR3 has 15 residues. Looked up from germline, CDR1 is SGHAT and CDR2 is FQNNGV. Trimming stripped 3 bases from V and 4 bases from J, with 12 bases between. The CDR3 sequence: CASSFMGNRNEKLFF. The CDR3 DNA follows: TGTGCCAGCAGCTTCATGGGGAACCGTAATGAAAAACTGTTTTTT.

This clone was seen once. The V and J genes are TRBV11-2 and TRBJ1-5; maybe TRBD1 (6 bases). The CDR3 has 15 amino acids. Germline CDR1 and CDR2: SGHAT and FQNNGV. V lost 1 base and J lost 4, with 11 bases in between. The DNA for the CDR3 is TGTGCCAGCAGCTTAGTATCAGGGGTTAATCAGCCCCAGCATTTT. This encodes CASSLVSGVNQPQHF.

The chain couples TRBV5-1 to TRBJ2-5, with TRBD2 matching over 7 bases. The CDR3 covers 16 residues. J was trimmed by 1 base and V by 4 bases; bases with no gene match: 10. In germline, CDR1 is SGHRS, CDR2 YFSETQ. As DNA, the CDR3 is TGCGCCAGCAGCCCATGGGCGCGGGAGATCCAAGAGACCCAGTACTTC. Its protein is CASSPWAREIQETQYF.

This clone was counted once. The chain combines TRBV7-9 with TRBJ1-5; TRBD1 might be the D (6 bases). V lost 5 bases to trimming and J lost 4 bases, with 12 bases between them. In germline, CDR1 is SEHNR, CDR2 FQNEAQ (reference sequence). CDR3 length: 14 residues. The CDR3 DNA follows: TGTGCCAGCAGCCTGGGGGGCAATAATCAGCCCCAGCATTTT. It codes for CASSLGGNNQPQHF.